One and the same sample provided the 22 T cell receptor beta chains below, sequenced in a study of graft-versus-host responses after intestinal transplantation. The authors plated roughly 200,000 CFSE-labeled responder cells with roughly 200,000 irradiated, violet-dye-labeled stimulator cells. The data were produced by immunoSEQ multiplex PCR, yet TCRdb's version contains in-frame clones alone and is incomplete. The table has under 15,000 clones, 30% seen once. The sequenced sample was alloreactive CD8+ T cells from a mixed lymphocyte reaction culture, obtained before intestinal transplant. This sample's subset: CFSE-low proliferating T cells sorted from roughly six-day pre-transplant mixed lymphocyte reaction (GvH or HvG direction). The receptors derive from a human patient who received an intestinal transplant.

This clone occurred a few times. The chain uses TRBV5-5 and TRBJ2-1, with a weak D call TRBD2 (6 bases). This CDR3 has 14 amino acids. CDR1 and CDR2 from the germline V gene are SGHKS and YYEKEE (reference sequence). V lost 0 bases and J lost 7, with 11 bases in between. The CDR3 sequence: CASSLGWGVNEQFF. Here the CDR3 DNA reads TGTGCCAGCAGCTTGGGATGGGGGGTAAATGAGCAGTTCTTC.

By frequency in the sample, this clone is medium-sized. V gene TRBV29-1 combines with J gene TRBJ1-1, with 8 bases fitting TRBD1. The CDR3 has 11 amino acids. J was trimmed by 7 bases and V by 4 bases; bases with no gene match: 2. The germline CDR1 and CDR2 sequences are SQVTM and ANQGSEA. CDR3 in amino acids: CSVGGTGEAFF. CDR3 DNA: TGCAGCGTTGGAGGGACAGGTGAAGCTTTCTTT.

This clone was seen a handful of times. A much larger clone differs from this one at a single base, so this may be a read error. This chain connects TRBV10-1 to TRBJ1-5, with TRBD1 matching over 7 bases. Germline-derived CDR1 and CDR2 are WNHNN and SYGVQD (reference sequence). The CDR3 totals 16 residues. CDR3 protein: CACSGGTVGANQPQHF. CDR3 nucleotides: TGCGCCTGCAGTGGTGGGACAGTCGGGGCCAATCAGCCCCAGCATTTT.

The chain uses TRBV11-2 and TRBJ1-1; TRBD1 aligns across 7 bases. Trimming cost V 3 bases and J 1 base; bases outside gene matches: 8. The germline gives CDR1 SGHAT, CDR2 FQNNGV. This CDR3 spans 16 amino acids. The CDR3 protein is CASSLARQGGNTEAFF. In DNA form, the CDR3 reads TGTGCCAGCAGCTTGGCCCGACAGGGAGGGAACACTGAAGCTTTCTTT.

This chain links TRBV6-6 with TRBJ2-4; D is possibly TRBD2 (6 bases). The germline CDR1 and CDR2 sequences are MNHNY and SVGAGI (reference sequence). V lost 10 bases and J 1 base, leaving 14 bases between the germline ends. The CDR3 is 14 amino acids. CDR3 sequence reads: CATKGDWAKNIQYF. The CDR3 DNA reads TGTGCCACTAAAGGGGACTGGGCCAAAAACATTCAGTACTTC.

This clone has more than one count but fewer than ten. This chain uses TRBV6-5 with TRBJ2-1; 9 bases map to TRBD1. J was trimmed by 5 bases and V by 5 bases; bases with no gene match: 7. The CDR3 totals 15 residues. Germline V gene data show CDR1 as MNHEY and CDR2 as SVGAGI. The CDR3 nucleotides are TGTGCCAGCAGTCCTGGGACAGGGAGTGACAATGAGCAGTTCTTC. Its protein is CASSPGTGSDNEQFF.

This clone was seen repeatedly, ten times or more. CDR3 sequence reads: CASTLGGGGTEAFF. The CDR3, as DNA: TGTGCCAGCACCCTCGGCGGGGGGGGGACTGAAGCTTTCTTT. The rearrangement joins TRBV11-2 to TRBJ1-1, with D perhaps matching TRBD1 (5 bases). The germline V gene encodes CDR1 SGHAT and CDR2 FQNNGV. The V end lost 7 bases, the J end lost 5 bases, and 17 bases lay between the germline ends. CDR3 length equals 14 residues.

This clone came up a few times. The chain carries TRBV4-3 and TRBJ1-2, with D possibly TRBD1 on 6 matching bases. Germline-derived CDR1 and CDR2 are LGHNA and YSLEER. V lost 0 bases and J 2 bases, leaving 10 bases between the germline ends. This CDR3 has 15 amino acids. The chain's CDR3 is CASSQERGTNYGYTF. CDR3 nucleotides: TGCGCCAGCAGCCAAGAAAGGGGGACAAACTATGGCTACACCTTC.

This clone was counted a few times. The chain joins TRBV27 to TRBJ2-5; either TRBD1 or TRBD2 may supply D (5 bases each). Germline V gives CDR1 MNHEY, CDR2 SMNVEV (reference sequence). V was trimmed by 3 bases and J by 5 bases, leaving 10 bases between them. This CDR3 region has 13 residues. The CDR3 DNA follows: TGTGCCAGCAGTTTGACGGGGCCCGAGACCCAGTACTTC. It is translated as CASSLTGPETQYF.

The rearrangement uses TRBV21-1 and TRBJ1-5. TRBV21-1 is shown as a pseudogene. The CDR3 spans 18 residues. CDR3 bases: TGTGCCAGCAGTTTCACACTCGGCAGCGGAGATAGCAATCAGCCCCAGCATTTT. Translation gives CASSFTLGSGDSNQPQHF.

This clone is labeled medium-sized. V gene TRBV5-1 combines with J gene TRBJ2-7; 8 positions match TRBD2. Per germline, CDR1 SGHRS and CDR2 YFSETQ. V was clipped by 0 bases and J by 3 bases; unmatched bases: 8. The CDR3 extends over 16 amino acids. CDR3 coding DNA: TGCGCCAGCAGCTTGGTTCCCAGTACTAGCGGCTACGAGCAGTACTTC. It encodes CASSLVPSTSGYEQYF.

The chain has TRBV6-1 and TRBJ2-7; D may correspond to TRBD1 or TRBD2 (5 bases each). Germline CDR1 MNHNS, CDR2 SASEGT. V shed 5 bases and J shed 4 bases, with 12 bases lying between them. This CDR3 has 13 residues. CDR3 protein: CASSYGGVYEQYF. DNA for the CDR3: TGTGCCAGCAGTTATGGGGGAGTATACGAGCAGTACTTC.

CDR3 sequence reads: CASSLEFAGQGAYGYTF. In DNA, the CDR3 is TGCGCCAGCAGCTTGGAGTTTGCGGGACAGGGGGCCTATGGCTACACCTTC. This chain joins TRBV5-1 and TRBJ1-2, with TRBD1 matching 12 bases. Germline V lookup: CDR1 SGHRS, CDR2 YFSETQ. J lost 4 bases, V lost 0 bases, and 7 bases had no gene match. The CDR3 totals 17 residues.

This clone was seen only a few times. The CDR3: CSMDSYNEQFF. CDR3 DNA sequence: TGCAGTATGGACTCCTACAATGAGCAGTTCTTC. The chain carries TRBV20-1 and TRBJ2-1; the D is unclear. V was pared by 8 bases and J by 0 bases, with 5 bases between. The CDR3 is 11 residues long. Looked up from germline, CDR1 is DFQATT and CDR2 is SNEGSKA (reference sequence).

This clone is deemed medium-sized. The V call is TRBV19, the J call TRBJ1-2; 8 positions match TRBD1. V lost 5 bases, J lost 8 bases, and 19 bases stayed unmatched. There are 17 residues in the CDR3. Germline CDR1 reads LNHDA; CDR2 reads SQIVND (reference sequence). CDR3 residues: CASSPTITTGADGGYTF. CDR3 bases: TGTGCCAGTAGTCCTACTATTACGACAGGGGCGGACGGGGGCTACACCTTC.

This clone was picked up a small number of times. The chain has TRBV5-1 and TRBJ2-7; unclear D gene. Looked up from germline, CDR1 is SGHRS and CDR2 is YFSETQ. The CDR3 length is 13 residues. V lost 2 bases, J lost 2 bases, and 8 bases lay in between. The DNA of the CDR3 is TGCGCCAGCAGCTTATGGCCAACCTACGAGCAGTACTTC. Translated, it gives CASSLWPTYEQYF.

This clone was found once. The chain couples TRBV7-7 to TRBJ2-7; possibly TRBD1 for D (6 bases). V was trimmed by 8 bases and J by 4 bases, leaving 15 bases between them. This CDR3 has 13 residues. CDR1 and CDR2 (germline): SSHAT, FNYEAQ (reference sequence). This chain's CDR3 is CASPAGTPYEQYF. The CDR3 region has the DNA TGTGCCAGCCCCGCCGGGACACCTTACGAGCAGTACTTC.

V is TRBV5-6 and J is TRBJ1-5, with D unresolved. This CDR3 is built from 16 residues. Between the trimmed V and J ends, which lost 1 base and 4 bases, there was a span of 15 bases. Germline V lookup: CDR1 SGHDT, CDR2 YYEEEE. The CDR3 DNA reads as TGTGCCAGCAGCTTGTGGAGGTCCTTGGGGAATCAGCCCCAGCATTTT. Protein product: CASSLWRSLGNQPQHF.

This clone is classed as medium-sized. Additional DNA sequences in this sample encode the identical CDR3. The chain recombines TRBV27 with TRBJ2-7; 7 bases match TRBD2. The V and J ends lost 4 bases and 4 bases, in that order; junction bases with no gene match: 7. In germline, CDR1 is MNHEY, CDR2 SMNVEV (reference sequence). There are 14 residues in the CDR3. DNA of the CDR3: TGTGCCAGCAGTTGGGGGGAGGGTTCGTACGAGCAGTACTTC. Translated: CASSWGEGSYEQYF.

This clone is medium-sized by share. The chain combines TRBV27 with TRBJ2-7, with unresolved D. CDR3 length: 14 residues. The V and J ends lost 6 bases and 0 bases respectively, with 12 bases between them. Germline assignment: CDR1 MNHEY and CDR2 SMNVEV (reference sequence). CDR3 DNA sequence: TGTGCCAGCAGCTCGGGCGGATCCTCCTACGAGCAGTACTTC. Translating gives CASSSGGSSYEQYF.

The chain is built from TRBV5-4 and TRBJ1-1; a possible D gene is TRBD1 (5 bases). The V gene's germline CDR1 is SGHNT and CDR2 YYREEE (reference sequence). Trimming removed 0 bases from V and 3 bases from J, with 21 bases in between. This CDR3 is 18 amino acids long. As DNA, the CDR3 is TGTGCCAGCAGCTTGGAGGGAGGGGCATTCAGGACGGACACTGAAGCTTTCTTT. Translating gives CASSLEGGAFRTDTEAFF. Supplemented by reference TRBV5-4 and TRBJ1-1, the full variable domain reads ETGVTQSPTHLIKTRGQQVTLRCSSQSGHNTVSWYQQALGQGPQFIFQYYREEENGRGNFPPRFSGLQFPNYSSELNVNALELDDSALYLCASSLEGGAFRTDTEAFFGQGTRLTVV.

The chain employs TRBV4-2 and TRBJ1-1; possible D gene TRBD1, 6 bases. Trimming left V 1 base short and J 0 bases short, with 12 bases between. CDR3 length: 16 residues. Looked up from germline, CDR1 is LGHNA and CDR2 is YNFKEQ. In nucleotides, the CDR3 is TGTGCCAGCAGCCAAGTTCTCTCAGGGGTGAACACTGAAGCTTTCTTT. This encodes CASSQVLSGVNTEAFF.